The 20 T cell receptor beta chains in this list originate from one sample, sequenced in a study of blood T cell repertoires in COVID-19. The repertoire was sequenced with immunoSEQ multiplex PCR; TCRdb's copy has only in-frame clones and lacks some. The profile covers 90,000 to 150,000 clones, with about four fifths appearing a single time and about an eighth taken by the ten largest. The sample comprised peripheral blood. The origin of the receptors is a human donor in a cohort sampled during active COVID-19.

The chain joins TRBV28 to TRBJ1-5, with TRBD1 matching over 7 bases. With 3 bases clipped from V and 2 bases from J, the junction kept 10 bases outside the gene matches. Germline CDR1 and CDR2: MDHEN and SYDVKM. This CDR3 comprises 17 residues. The DNA for the CDR3 is TGTGCCAGCAGTTTGCCCGGGGACAGTTTTGGCAATCAGCCCCAGCATTTT. This sequence encodes CASSLPGDSFGNQPQHF.

There are a few counts of this clone. The chain is built from TRBV5-1 and TRBJ1-1; D unclear. From germline, CDR1 is SGHRS and CDR2 YFSETQ. The CDR3 length is 14 residues. V lost 3 bases, J lost 1 base, and 10 bases lay in between. This CDR3 is CASSSLTQNTEAFF. CDR3 nucleotides: TGCGCCAGCAGCTCACTTACCCAGAACACTGAAGCTTTCTTT.

The rearrangement links TRBV2 to TRBJ1-1; D is ambiguous. Germline assignment: CDR1 SNHLY and CDR2 FYNNEI. V lost 4 bases, J lost 10 bases, and 19 bases lay in between. This CDR3 contains 14 residues. CDR3 DNA sequence: TGTGCCAGCAGTGCCTTCGCAAGAATAGAGAGAGCTTTCTTT. This gives the protein CASSAFARIERAFF.

For the CDR3, the DNA is TGTGCCATCACGGAGGGACCAGGGACTAGCACAGATACGCAGTATTTT. It is translated as CAITEGPGTSTDTQYF. This chain joins TRBV10-3 and TRBJ2-3, with D perhaps TRBD2 (6 bases). The CDR3 loop spans 16 amino acids. Trimming pared 7 bases from V and 0 bases from J, leaving 17 bases between. Germline V lookup: CDR1 ENHRY, CDR2 SYGVKD.

The V gene is TRBV5-1, the J gene TRBJ2-4; no reliable D call. Germline V gives CDR1 SGHRS, CDR2 YFSETQ. Between the trimmed V and J ends, which lost 0 bases and 4 bases, there was a span of 17 bases. The CDR3 contains 17 residues. CDR3 residues: CASSLVPPSEPKNIQYF. The CDR3 bases are TGCGCCAGCAGCTTGGTCCCGCCGAGCGAGCCTAAAAACATTCAGTACTTC.

This clone occurred once. V and J are TRBV9 and TRBJ2-2; 7 bases are a match to TRBD2. The CDR3 length is 16 residues. With 0 bases clipped from V and 2 bases from J, the junction kept 4 bases outside the gene matches. Germline CDR1 SGDLS, CDR2 YYNGEE. The CDR3 sequence is CASSVDPSGNTGELFF. The CDR3 nucleotides read TGTGCCAGCAGCGTAGATCCTAGCGGAAACACCGGGGAGCTGTTTTTT.

V usage is TRBV9 and J usage is TRBJ2-5; D is ambiguous. Per the germline V gene, CDR1 is SGDLS and CDR2 is YYNGEE. The V and J ends lost 3 bases and 5 bases respectively, with 14 bases between them. The CDR3 contains 14 residues. The CDR3 spells CASSDPRFHETQYF. CDR3 in DNA: TGTGCCAGCAGCGACCCCAGATTTCACGAGACCCAGTACTTC.

This rearrangement joins TRBV29-1 to TRBJ1-2; 10 bases are a match to TRBD1. Germline-derived CDR1 and CDR2 are SQVTM and ANQGSEA. Germline trimming cut 7 bases from V and 4 bases from J; bases unmatched to any gene: 9. This CDR3 comprises 14 residues. The CDR3 sequence is CSAQRTGGSYGYTF. The DNA of the CDR3 is TGCAGCGCCCAGCGGACAGGGGGGAGCTATGGCTACACCTTC.

This clone was recorded a few times. The V gene is TRBV5-8, the J gene TRBJ1-2; 8 bases align to TRBD1. The CDR3 totals 15 residues. V shed 0 bases and J 9 bases; nucleotides not matched to a gene: 10. In germline, CDR1 is SGHTS, CDR2 YDEGEE. The CDR3 sequence: CASSLATTGVGCYTF. The CDR3 DNA follows: TGTGCCAGCAGCTTGGCTACGACAGGGGTTGGGTGCTACACCTTC.

The V call is TRBV10-3, the J call TRBJ2-3, with 9 bases matching TRBD2. Looked up from germline, CDR1 is ENHRY and CDR2 is SYGVKD. This CDR3 is 13 amino acids long. Trimming at V came to 8 bases and at J to 4 bases, leaving 4 bases not matched to a gene. The CDR3, as DNA: TGTGCCATCTACGCGGGGGGGGCAGATACGCAGTATTTT. As protein: CAIYAGGADTQYF.

The chain has TRBV6-5 and TRBJ2-5; 8 positions match TRBD1. CDR3 length equals 15 residues. CDR1 is MNHEY and CDR2 is SVGAGI in the germline V gene. The ends lost 2 bases at V and 5 bases at J; junction bases unmatched: 7. The CDR3 here is CASSYDLRGQETQYF. As DNA, the CDR3 is TGTGCCAGCAGTTACGACCTCAGGGGGCAGGAGACCCAGTACTTC.

The chain uses TRBV6-1 and TRBJ1-6; D might be TRBD1 (5 bases). CDR1 is MNHNS and CDR2 is SASEGT in the germline V gene. This CDR3 is 15 amino acids long. With 2 bases removed from V and 11 bases from J, the gap between germline ends came to 16 bases. CDR3 residues: CASSERVLGLPPLHF. For the CDR3, the DNA is TGTGCCAGCAGTGAACGGGTGTTGGGGCTCCCACCCCTCCACTTT.

V usage is TRBV19 and J usage is TRBJ2-1, with 9 nucleotides matching TRBD1. V shed 0 bases, J shed 8 bases, and the junction held 11 bases outside the gene matches. This CDR3 region has 17 residues. The germline V gene has CDR1 LNHDA and CDR2 SQIVND (reference sequence). CDR3 nucleotides: TGTGCCAGTAGTATAGACTCCGGGACAGGGTATGTTGATGAGCAGTTCTTC. The encoded protein is CASSIDSGTGYVDEQFF.

The V and J genes are TRBV4-1 and TRBJ2-1; D is unresolved. Germline V lookup: CDR1 MGHRA, CDR2 YSYEKL. CDR3 length equals 14 residues. V was trimmed by 1 base and J by 3 bases, leaving 7 bases between them. The CDR3 DNA sequence: TGCGCCAGCAGCCAAGCAAACAGCTACAATGAGCAGTTCTTC. Amino acids: CASSQANSYNEQFF.

V usage is TRBV6-5 and J usage is TRBJ2-7; D uncertain. V was clipped by 5 bases and J by 2 bases, with 16 bases between them. This CDR3 has 15 amino acids. Germline values: CDR1 MNHEY, CDR2 SVGAGI. CDR3 loop: CASSPSLNSPYEQYF. The DNA for the CDR3 is TGTGCCAGCAGTCCCAGCCTGAACAGCCCCTACGAGCAGTACTTC.

This clone was detected only once. The chain carries TRBV11-2 and TRBJ2-5, with D possibly being TRBD2 (5 bases). Looked up from germline, CDR1 is SGHAT and CDR2 is FQNNGV. The CDR3 is 17 residues long. V was trimmed by 3 bases and J by 5 bases, leaving 22 bases between them. The CDR3 region has the DNA TGTGCCAGCAGCTTTCGGTGGCTAGCTCAACCCCGGGAGACCCAGTACTTC. Amino acid sequence: CASSFRWLAQPRETQYF.

This clone was found once. This chain joins TRBV5-1 and TRBJ1-4, with D possibly being TRBD1 (5 bases). The V gene lost 0 bases and the J gene lost 8 bases, with 14 bases spanning the gap. The CDR3 is made up of 15 amino acids. Germline-derived CDR1 and CDR2 are SGHRS and YFSETQ. The CDR3 region is CASSLDGGAEEKLFF. CDR3 DNA: TGCGCCAGCAGCTTGGATGGAGGGGCAGAGGAAAAACTGTTTTTT.

This clone has a single count. The V and J genes are TRBV6-5 and TRBJ2-5; no clear D. This CDR3 is built from 11 residues. Trimming shortened V by 4 bases and J by 5 bases, and 5 bases separated the two germline ends. CDR1 is MNHEY, CDR2 SVGAGI, per germline. The CDR3 bases are TGTGCCAGCAGTTTGAGTGAGACCCAGTACTTC. This codes for CASSLSETQYF.

The chain carries TRBV9 and TRBJ1-1; a weak D match, TRBD1 (5 bases). V lost 0 bases to trimming and J lost 3 bases, with 6 bases between them. Germline V gene lookup returns CDR1 SGDLS and CDR2 YYNGEE. The CDR3 runs 13 residues. In DNA form, the CDR3 reads TGTGCCAGCAGCGTAGCGGGGGACACTGAAGCTTTCTTT. Its translation is CASSVAGDTEAFF. The entire variable domain, with the rest obtained from reference TRBV9 and TRBJ1-1, is as follows: DSGVTQTPKHLITATGQRVTLRCSPRSGDLSVYWYQQSLDQGLQFLIQYYNGEERAKGNILERFSAQQFPDLHSELNLSSLELGDSALYFCASSVAGDTEAFFGQGTRLTVV.

This clone showed up just a few times. The chain is built from TRBV3-1 (or the pseudogene TRBV3-2) and TRBJ2-6; D perhaps matches TRBD2 (5 bases). The germline gives CDR1 LGHDT, CDR2 YNNKEL (reference sequence). V lost 6 bases and J 0 bases, leaving 12 bases between the germline ends. The CDR3 totals 16 residues. The CDR3 protein is CASRFGLNSGANVLTF. CDR3 DNA sequence: TGTGCCAGCAGGTTCGGACTCAACTCTGGGGCCAACGTCCTGACTTTC.